The text below deals with one TCR beta chain. Its antigen specificity is not known. Per-nucleotide qualities are absent, and no much larger clonotype sits a single base away. Using the deep immunoSEQ assay, TCR CDR3 regions were amplified from genomic DNA by multiplex PCR. Extracted genomic DNA from each cell subset was spread evenly across all wells of several immunoSEQ 96-well plates, with each plate serving as a replicate. For sorted subsets, each replicate PCR was loaded with roughly 0.2 ug genomic DNA, equivalent to some 27,000 T cell genomes. Purified libraries were measured with a Qubit 3.0 fluorometer, size-checked on a Bioanalyzer 2100, and measured again with the KAPA Library Quantification kit. Each immunoSEQ 96-well plate was sequenced on its own single-read 150-cycle Illumina NextSeq 550 flow cell. Turning to the authors' computational methods: Because the immunoSEQ output held only junctional sequences and lacked quality scores, the filtering could not match the filtering applied to full-length reads. To assign V/J genes and CDR3, sequences were annotated using PyIR, a Python wrapper for IgBLAST v1.9, with IMGT germline references. Reads were removed for weak V/J assignments (E-value above 1e-6), missing CDR3, stop codons, out-of-frame junctions, or ambiguous translated residues. V3J clonotypes were defined by identical inferred V gene, J gene, and CDR3 amino acid sequence. The percentage overlap between two repertoires was calculated by dividing the number of shared unique clonotypes by the size of the smaller repertoire. Richness of each repertoire was evaluated using RTK rarefaction, the Chao1 estimator, and Recon v2.1 estimates of unobserved clonotypes. For all TCRbeta clonotypes obtained by the gDNA method from a handful of donors, generation probabilities were computed with OLGA. Held by TCRdb, this immuneACCESS table contains in-frame sequences only and omits some clones. Under half of the omission traces to an unresolved V gene where checked; the cause of the rest is unknown. V, J and clone size derive from that table, while D and trimming were established from the DNA sequence. The sample has 650,000 to 800,000 clones on record, just under 75% of them singletons. Clones ranked in the top ten supply under 2% of the sample.

This sample stems from a study of shared clonotypes between healthy human individuals (TCRdb year 2020). Broadly, across the study: The cohort included a few men and a couple of women between 18 and 49 years of age. For each donor, three plates each were used for CD4 naive and CD4 memory, two plates were used for CD8 naive, and one plate was used for CD8 memory. Blood TCR repertoires of a handful of healthy adults were deeply sequenced to estimate repertoire size and the extent of clonotype sharing between individuals. Different laboratories and diverse techniques were used to prepare libraries and sequence TCR repertoires, to increase sequencing depth and limit assay-specific biases. Between about 0.94 and 10 billion PBMCs per donor were obtained by leukapheresis. Here is what the overall study found, with its caveats: Compared with non-shared clonotypes, clonotypes shared by all four sorted-subset donors had higher generation probabilities. Even with the large sequencing depth, rarefaction of the sorted-subset datasets indicated that sequencing was incomplete. Because the study included only a small number of donors, the genetic and exposure-history diversity represented was limited. Pairwise subsampling indicated that sequencing depth was expected to affect the degree of clonotype sharing among donors. Estimated clonotype richness was generally larger for naive than for memory subsets. Across a handful of donors, approximately 4.9% of naive CD4, around 3.5% of naive CD8, about 2.3% of memory CD4, and approximately 0.4% of memory CD8 clonotypes were shared. Sampling was limited to blood, and TCR repertoires in tissue likely differ from TCR repertoires in blood.

The donors were healthy, HIV-negative adults who had no recently reported acute infections or vaccinations. All donors were Caucasian adults living in Nashville, Tennessee, USA. CD4+ T cells were enriched through magnetic negative selection, after which naive cells were positively selected on CD45RA and the remaining negative fraction served as the memory subset. After blood collection by leukapheresis, PBMCs were isolated using Ficoll-Histopaque density gradient centrifugation and then cryopreserved in the vapor phase of liquid nitrogen. Analytical flow cytometry was used to check the purity and quantity of each magnetically sorted T cell population. Genomic DNA was isolated from every sorted fraction and measured by UV absorbance on a Nanodrop 2000c. The CDR3 covers 15 residues, taking in both the cysteine and the phenylalanine. Solely the CDR3 DNA is kept, with 45 bases framed from the first base. Germline trimming amounts to 9 bases on V and 5 bases on J, with 7 as the count of junction bases outside the gene matches. The germline V gene specifies MNHNS as CDR1 and SASEGT as CDR2.

Recombination joined TRBV6-1 with TRBJ2-2; a stretch of 12 junction bases matches TRBD2. The sample was memory CD4+ T cells sorted from blood. Read against the paper, the sample's cell subset or site label means: CD45RA-negative fraction. The clonotype was recovered from a woman in her twenties or thirties in good health. The base sequence is TGTGCCAGTCACGACGGGACTAGCGGGACCGGGGAGCTGTTTTTT. Translated, this gives CASHDGTSGTGELFF.